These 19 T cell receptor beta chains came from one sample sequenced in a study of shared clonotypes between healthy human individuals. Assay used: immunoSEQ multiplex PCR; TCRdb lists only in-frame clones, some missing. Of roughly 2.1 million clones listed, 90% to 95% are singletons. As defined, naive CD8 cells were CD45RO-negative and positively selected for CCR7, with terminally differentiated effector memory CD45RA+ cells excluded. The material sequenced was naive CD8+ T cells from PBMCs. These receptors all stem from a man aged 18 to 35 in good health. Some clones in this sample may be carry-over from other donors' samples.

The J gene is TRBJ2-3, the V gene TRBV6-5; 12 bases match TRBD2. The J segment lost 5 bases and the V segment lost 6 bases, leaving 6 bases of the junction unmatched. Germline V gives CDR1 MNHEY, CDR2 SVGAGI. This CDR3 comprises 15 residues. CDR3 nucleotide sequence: TGTGCCAGCAGACGACTAGCGGGAGCAATAGATACGCAGTATTTT. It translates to CASRRLAGAIDTQYF.

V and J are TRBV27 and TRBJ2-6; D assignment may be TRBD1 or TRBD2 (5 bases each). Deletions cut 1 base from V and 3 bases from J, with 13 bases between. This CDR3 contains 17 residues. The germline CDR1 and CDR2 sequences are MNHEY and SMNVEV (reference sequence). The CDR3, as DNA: TGTGCCAGCAGTTTATGGCTGGGGGTTGGTGGGGCCAACGTCCTGACTTTC. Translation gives CASSLWLGVGGANVLTF.

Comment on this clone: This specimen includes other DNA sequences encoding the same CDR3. The CDR3 sequence: CASSLGTSGRDEQFF. CDR3 bases: TGCGCCAGCAGCCTCGGGACTAGCGGGAGGGATGAGCAGTTCTTC. V is TRBV4-1 and J is TRBJ2-1; TRBD2 aligns across 16 bases. This CDR3 has 15 amino acids. Trimming at V came to 4 bases and at J to 8 bases, leaving 2 bases not matched to a gene. CDR1 MGHRA and CDR2 YSYEKL come from the germline V gene.

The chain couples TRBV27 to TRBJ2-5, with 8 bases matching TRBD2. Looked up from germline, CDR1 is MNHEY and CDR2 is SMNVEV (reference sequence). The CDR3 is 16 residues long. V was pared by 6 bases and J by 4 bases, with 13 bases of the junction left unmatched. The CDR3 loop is CASSLRPAGVSETQYF. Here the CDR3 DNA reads TGTGCCAGCAGCCTGAGGCCAGCGGGAGTATCAGAGACCCAGTACTTC.

The CDR3 protein is CASSARVGLAGANSYNEQFF. The CDR3 nucleotides read TGTGCCAGCAGCGCTAGGGTGGGACTAGCGGGAGCGAACTCCTACAATGAGCAGTTCTTC. The chain combines TRBV9 with TRBJ2-1; 14 nucleotides agree with TRBD2. Germline assignment: CDR1 SGDLS and CDR2 YYNGEE. The V gene end was trimmed by 3 bases and the J gene end by 0 bases; junction bases not matched to a gene: 11. The CDR3 totals 20 residues.

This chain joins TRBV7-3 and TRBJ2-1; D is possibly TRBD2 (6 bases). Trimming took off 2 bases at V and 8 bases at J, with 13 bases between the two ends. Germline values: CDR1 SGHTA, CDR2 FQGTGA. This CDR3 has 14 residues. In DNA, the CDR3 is TGTGCCAGCAGCTTAGAATCCGGGAGCCATGAGCAGTTCTTC. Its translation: CASSLESGSHEQFF.

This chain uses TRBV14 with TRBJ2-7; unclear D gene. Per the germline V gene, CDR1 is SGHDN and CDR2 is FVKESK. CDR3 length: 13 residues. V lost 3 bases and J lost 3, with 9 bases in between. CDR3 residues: CASSHLQFYEQYF. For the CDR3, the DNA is TGTGCCAGCAGCCATCTGCAGTTCTACGAGCAGTACTTC.

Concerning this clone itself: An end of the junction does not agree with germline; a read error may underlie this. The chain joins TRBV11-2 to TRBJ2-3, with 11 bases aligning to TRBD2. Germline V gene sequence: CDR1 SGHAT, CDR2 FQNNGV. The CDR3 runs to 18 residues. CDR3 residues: CASSLDRTSGSYTDMQYF. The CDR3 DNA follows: TGTGCCAGCAGCTTAGACCGCACTAGCGGGAGTTACACAGATATGCAGTATTTT.

In DNA form, the CDR3 reads TGTGCCTGGGGGAGTAGCGGCAGATACGAGCAGTACTTC. Translated, it gives CAWGSSGRYEQYF. The chain employs TRBV30 and TRBJ2-7; D is perhaps TRBD2 (6 bases). The CDR3 has 13 amino acids. The V end lost 5 bases, the J end lost 4 bases, and 15 bases lay between the germline ends. Germline V gives CDR1 GTSNPN, CDR2 SVGIG (reference sequence).

The CDR3 loop reads CASSSSGTYEQYF. The CDR3 DNA follows: TGTGCCAGCAGTTCGAGCGGGACCTACGAGCAGTACTTC. The rearrangement uses TRBV6-6 and TRBJ2-7, with 7 bases aligning to TRBD2. The germline gives CDR1 MNHNY, CDR2 SVGAGI (reference sequence). CDR3 length: 13 amino acids. The ends lost 4 bases at V and 2 bases at J; junction bases unmatched: 2.

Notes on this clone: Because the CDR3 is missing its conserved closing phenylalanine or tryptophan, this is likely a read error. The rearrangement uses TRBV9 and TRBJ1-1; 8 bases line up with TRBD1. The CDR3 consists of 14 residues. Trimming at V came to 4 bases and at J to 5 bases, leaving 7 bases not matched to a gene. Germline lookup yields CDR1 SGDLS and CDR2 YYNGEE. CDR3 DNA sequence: TGTGCCAGCAGCTCGCAGGGGGCCTTGACTGAAGCTTTCTCT. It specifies CASSSQGALTEAFS.

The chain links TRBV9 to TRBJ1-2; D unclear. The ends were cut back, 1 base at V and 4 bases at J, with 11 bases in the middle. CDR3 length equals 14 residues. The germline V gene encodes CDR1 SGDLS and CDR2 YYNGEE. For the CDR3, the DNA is TGTGCCAGCAGCGTAAGGGAGATGGGCTATGGCTACACCTTC. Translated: CASSVREMGYGYTF.

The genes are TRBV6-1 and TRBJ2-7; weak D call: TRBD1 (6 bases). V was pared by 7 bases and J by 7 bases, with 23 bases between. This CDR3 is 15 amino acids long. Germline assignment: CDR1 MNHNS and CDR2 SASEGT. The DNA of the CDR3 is TGTGCCAGCAACTACTTGACAGGACCCTTGGGGGAGCAGTACTTC. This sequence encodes CASNYLTGPLGEQYF.

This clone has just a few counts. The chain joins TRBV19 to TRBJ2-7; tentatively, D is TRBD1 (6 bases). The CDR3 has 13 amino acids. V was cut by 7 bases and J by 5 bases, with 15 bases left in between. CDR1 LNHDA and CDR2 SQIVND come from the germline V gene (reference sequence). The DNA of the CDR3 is TGTGCCAGTAACAACAGGGAGAGCCACGAGCAGTACTTC. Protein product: CASNNRESHEQYF.

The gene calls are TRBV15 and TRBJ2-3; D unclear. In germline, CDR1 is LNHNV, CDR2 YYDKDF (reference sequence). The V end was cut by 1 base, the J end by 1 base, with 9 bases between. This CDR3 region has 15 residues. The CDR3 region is CATSRANKGTDTQYF. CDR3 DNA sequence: TGTGCCACCAGCAGAGCTAATAAAGGCACAGATACGCAGTATTTT.

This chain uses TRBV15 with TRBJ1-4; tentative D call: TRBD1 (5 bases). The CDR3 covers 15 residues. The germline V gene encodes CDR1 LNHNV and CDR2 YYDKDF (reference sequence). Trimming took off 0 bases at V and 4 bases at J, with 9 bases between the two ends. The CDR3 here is CATSREGTINEKLFF. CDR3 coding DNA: TGTGCCACCAGCAGAGAGGGGACGATTAATGAAAAACTGTTTTTT.

CDR3 sequence: CASSVEGARGETQYF. The CDR3 bases are TGTGCCAGCAGCGTAGAGGGGGCCCGAGGTGAGACCCAGTACTTC. This chain uses TRBV9 with TRBJ2-5; TRBD1 aligns across 7 bases. The J segment lost 5 bases and the V segment lost 0 bases, leaving 7 bases of the junction unmatched. This CDR3 is 15 amino acids long. Looked up from germline, CDR1 is SGDLS and CDR2 is YYNGEE. The entire variable domain, with the rest obtained from reference TRBV9 and TRBJ2-5, is as follows: DSGVTQTPKHLITATGQRVTLRCSPRSGDLSVYWYQQSLDQGLQFLIQYYNGEERAKGNILERFSAQQFPDLHSELNLSSLELGDSALYFCASSVEGARGETQYFGPGTRLLVL.

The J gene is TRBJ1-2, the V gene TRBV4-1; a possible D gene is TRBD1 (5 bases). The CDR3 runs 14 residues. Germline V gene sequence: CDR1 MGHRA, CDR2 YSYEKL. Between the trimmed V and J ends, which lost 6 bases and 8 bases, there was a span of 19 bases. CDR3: CASSPYDSPGGYTF. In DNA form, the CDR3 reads TGCGCCAGCAGTCCATACGACAGCCCTGGCGGCTACACCTTC.

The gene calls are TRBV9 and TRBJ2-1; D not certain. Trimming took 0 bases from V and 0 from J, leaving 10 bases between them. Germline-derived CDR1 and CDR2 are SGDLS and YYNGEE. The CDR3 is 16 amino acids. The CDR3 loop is CASSVEIESSYNEQFF. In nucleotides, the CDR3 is TGTGCCAGCAGCGTAGAAATAGAGAGCTCCTACAATGAGCAGTTCTTC.